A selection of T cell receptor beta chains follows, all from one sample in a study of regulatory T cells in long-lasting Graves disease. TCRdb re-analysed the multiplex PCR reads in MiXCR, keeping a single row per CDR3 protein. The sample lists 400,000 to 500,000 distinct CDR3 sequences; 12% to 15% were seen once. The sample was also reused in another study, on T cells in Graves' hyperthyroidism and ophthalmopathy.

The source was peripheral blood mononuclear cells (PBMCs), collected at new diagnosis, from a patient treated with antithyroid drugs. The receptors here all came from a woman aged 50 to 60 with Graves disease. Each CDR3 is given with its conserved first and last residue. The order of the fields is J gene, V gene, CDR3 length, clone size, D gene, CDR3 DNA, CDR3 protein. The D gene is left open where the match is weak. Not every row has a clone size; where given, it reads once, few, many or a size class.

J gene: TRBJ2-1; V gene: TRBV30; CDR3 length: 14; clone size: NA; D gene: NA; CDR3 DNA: TGTGCCTGGAACTGGCGTGGGTACTACAATGAGCAGTTCTTC; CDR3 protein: CAWNWRGYYNEQFF
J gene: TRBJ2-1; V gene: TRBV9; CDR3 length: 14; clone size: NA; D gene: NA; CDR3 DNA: TGTGCCAGCAGCGTAGGTCCCACCAACAATGAGCAGTTCTTC; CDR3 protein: CASSVGPTNNEQFF
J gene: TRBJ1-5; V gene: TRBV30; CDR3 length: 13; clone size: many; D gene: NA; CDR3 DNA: TGTGCCTGGGCGGGGGACGACAATCAGCCCCAGCATTTT; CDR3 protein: CAWAGDDNQPQHF
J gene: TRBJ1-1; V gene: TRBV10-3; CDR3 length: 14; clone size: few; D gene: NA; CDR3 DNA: TGTGCCATCAGTGAGTCGGGGGGGAACACTGAAGCTTTCTTT; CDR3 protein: CAISESGGNTEAFF
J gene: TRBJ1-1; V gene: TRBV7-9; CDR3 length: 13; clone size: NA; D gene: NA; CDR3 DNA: TGTGCCAGCAGCTTAGTCGGGGGCTTGGTTGCTTTCTTT; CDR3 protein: CASSLVGGLVAFF
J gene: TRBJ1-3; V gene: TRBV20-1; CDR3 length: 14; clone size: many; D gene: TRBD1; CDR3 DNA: TGCAGTGTCCACAAGACAGGGAGTGGAAACACCATATATTTT; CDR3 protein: CSVHKTGSGNTIYF
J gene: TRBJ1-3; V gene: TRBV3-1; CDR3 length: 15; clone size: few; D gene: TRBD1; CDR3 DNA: TGTGCCAGCAGCCGAACGACAGGGGCTGGAAACACCATATATTTT; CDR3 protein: CASSRTTGAGNTIYF
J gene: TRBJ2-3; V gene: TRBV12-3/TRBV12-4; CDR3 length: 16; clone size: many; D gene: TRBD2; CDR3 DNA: TGTGCCAGCAGTCTGAGACTAGCGGGAGGGGTAGATACGCAGTATTTT; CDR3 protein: CASSLRLAGGVDTQYF
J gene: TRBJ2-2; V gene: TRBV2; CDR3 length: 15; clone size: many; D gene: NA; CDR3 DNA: TGTGCCAGCAGGAATTACGCCGGGGCCACCGGGGAGCTGTTTTTT; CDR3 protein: CASRNYAGATGELFF
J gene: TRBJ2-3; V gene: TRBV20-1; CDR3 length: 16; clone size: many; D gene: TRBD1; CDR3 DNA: TGCAGTGCTAGAGATTGGTTGGGACAGGGCGCAGATACGCAGTATTTT; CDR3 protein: CSARDWLGQGADTQYF
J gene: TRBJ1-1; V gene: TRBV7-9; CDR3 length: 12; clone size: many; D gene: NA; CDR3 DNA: TGTGCCAGCAGCCGAGAGAACACTGAAGCTTTCTTT; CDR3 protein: CASSRENTEAFF
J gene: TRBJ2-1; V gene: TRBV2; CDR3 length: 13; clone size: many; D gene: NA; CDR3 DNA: TGTGCCAAAGAGGGAACCACCTACAATGAGCAGTTCTTC; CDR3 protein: CAKEGTTYNEQFF
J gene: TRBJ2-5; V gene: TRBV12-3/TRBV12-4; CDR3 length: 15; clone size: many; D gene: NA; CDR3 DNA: TGTGCCAGCAGAAATAGCGGAAACAATCAAGAGACCCAGTACTTC; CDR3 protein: CASRNSGNNQETQYF
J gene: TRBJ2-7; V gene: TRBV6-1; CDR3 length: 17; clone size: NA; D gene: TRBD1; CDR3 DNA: TGTGCCAGCAGGCGACAGGGGGCTGGCGGGAGGATGTTCGAGCAGTACTTC; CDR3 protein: CASRRQGAGGRMFEQYF
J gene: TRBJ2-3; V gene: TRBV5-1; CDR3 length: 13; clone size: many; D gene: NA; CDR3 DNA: TGCGCCAGCAACGAGGGGCCCGAAGATACGCAGTATTTT; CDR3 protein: CASNEGPEDTQYF
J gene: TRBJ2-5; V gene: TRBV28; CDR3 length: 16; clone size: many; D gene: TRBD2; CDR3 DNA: TGTGCCAGCAGTTTTAACTCGGGAGGGCCCTTAGAGACCCAGTACTTC; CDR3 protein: CASSFNSGGPLETQYF
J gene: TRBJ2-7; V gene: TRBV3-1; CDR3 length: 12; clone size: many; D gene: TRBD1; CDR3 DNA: TGTGCCAGCAGCATGACAGGGTTCGAGCAGTACTTC; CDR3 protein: CASSMTGFEQYF
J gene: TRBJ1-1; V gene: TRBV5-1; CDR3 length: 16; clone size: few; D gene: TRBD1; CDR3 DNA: TGCGCCAGCAGCTTGGAGGTCGGGACAGGGGGTACTGAAGCTTTCTTT; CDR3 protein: CASSLEVGTGGTEAFF
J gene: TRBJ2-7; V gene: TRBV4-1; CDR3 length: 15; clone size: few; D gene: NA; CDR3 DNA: TGCGCCAGCAGCCAAGTTCCGACAGGAGCCTACGAGCAGTACTTC; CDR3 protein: CASSQVPTGAYEQYF
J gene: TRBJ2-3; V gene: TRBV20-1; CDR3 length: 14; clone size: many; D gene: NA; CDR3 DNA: TGCAGTGCTAGTATAGGCGGTAGCACAGATACGCAGTATTTT; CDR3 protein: CSASIGGSTDTQYF
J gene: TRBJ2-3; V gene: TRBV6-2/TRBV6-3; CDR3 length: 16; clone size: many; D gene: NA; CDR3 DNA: TGTGCCAGCAGTTACGTTGCGGGCCCTAGCACAGATACGCAGTATTTT; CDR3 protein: CASSYVAGPSTDTQYF
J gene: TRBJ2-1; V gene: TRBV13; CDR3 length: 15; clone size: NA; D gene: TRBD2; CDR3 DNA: TGTGCCAGCAGCTTAGGGACTAGCGGTTACAATGAGCGGTTCTTC; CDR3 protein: CASSLGTSGYNERFF
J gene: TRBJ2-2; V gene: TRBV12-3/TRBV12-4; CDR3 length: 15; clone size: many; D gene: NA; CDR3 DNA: TGTGCCAGCAAACTCTCGCGGCGGGCCTTCGGGGAGCTGTTTTTT; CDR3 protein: CASKLSRRAFGELFF
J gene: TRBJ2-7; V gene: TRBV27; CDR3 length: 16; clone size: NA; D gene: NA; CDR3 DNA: TGTGCCAGCAGTCTAATGGGAGGGACAGCTTCCTACGAGCAGTACTTC; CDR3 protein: CASSLMGGTASYEQYF
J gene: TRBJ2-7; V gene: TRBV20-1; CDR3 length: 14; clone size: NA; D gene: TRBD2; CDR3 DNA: TGCAGTGCCTATAGCGGGAGGGCCTTCTACGAGCAGTACTTC; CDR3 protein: CSAYSGRAFYEQYF
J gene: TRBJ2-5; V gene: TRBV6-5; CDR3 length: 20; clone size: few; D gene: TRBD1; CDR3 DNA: TGTGCCAGCAGTTATTACCAGAGGGACAGGGGCTTCCCACGGTTAGAGACCCAGTACTTC; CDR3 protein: CASSYYQRDRGFPRLETQYF
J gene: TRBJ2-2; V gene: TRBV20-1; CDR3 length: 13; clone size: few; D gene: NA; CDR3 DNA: TGCAGTGCTAGAAGACGGGGTCCCGGGGAGCTGTTTTTT; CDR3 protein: CSARRRGPGELFF
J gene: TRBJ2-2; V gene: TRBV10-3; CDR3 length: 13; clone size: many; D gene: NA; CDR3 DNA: TGTGCCATCAGTGAGTCGACGCACGGGGAGCTGTTTTTT; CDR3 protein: CAISESTHGELFF
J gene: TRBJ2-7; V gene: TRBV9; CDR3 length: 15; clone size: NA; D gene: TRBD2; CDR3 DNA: TGTGCCAGCAGCGTAGAAGGTAGCGGGACCTACGAGCAGTACTTC; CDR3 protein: CASSVEGSGTYEQYF
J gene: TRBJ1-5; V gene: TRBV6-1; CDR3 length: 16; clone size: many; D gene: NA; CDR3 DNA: TGTGCCAGCAGTGAAGGTCGGCAGGATAGCAATCAGCCCCAGCATTTT; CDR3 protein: CASSEGRQDSNQPQHF
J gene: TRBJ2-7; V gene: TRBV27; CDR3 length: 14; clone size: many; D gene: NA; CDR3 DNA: TGTGCCAGCAGTTTAAGGGGACAAGCCTACGAGCAGTACTTC; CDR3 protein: CASSLRGQAYEQYF
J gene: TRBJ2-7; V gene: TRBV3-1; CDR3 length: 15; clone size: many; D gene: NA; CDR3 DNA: TGTGCCAGCAGCCGGACAGACTTAACGTCCTACGAGCAGTACTTC; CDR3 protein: CASSRTDLTSYEQYF